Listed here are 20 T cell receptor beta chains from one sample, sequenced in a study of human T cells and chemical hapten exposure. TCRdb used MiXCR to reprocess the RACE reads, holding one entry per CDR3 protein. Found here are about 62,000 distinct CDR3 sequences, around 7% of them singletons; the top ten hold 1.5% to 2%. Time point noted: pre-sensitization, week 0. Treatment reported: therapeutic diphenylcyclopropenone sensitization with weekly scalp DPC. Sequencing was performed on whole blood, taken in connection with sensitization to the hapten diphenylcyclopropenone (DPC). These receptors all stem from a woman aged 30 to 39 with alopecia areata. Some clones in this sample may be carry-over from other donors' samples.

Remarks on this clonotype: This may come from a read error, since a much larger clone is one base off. CDR3 sequence: CASSLSPLLARTESDGYTF. The DNA for the CDR3 is TGCGCCAGCAGCTTGTCACCCCTCCTGGCTAGGACGGAGAGTGATGGCTACACCTTC. The chain combines TRBV5-1 with TRBJ1-2; D ambiguous. Per germline, CDR1 SGHRS and CDR2 YFSETQ. Trimming left V 1 base short and J 6 bases short, with 28 bases between. The CDR3 runs to 19 residues.

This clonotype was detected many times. The DNA for the CDR3 is TGTGCCATCAGTGGGGTGAGCGGGGGAAAAGATACGCAGTATTTT. Residues: CAISGVSGGKDTQYF. The V and J genes are TRBV10-3 and TRBJ2-3, with TRBD2 matching 8 bases. CDR3 size: 15 residues. V shed 4 bases and J 5 bases; nucleotides not matched to a gene: 8. Germline CDR1 is ENHRY and CDR2 is SYGVKD.

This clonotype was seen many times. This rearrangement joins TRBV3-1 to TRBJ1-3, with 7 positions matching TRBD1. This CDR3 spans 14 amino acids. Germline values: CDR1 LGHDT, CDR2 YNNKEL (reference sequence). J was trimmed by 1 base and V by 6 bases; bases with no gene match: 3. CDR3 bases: TGTGCCAGCAGTCAGACAGGGTCTGGAAACACCATATATTTT. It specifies CASSQTGSGNTIYF.

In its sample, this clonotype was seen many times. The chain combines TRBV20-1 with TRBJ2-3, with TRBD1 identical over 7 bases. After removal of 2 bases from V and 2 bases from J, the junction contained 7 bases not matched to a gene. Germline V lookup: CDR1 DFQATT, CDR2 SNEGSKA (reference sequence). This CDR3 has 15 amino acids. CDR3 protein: CSARRGQRTTDTQYF. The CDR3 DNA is TGCAGTGCTAGACGGGGACAGCGGACCACAGATACGCAGTATTTT.

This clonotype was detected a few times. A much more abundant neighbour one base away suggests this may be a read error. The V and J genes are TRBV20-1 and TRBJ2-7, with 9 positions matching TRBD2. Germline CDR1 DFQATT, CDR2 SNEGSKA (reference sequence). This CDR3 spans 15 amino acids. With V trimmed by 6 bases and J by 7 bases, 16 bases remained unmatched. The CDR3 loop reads CSASRQRAGGGEQYF. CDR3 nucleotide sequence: TGCAGTGCCAGCCGACAACGAGCGGGGGGTGGAGAGCAGTACTTC.

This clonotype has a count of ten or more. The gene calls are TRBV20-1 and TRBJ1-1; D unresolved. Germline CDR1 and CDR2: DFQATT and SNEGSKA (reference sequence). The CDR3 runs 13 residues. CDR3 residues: CSALEDTYTEAFF. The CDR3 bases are TGCAGCGCCCTAGAAGACACCTACACTGAAGCTTTCTTT.

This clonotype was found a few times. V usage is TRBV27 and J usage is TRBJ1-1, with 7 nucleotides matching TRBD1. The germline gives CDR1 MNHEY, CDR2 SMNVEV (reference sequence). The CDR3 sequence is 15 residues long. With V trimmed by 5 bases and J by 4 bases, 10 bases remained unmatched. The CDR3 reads CASSLGTRGSTEAFF. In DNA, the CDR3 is TGTGCCAGCAGTCTAGGAACCAGGGGGAGCACTGAAGCTTTCTTT.

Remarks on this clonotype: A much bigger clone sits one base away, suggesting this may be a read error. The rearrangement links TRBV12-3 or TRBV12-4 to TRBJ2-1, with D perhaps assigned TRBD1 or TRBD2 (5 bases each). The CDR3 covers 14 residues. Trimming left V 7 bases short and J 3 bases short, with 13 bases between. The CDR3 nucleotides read TGTGCCAGCACCACCCAGGGACGCTACAATGAGCAGTTCTTC. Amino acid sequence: CASTTQGRYNEQFF.

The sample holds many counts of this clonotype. The CDR3 DNA is TGTGCCAGCAGCCAAGTCGGGGGCCCTAACGGGAAAGCTTTCTTT. The encoded protein is CASSQVGGPNGKAFF. This chain connects TRBV4-2 to TRBJ1-1; possible D gene TRBD1, 6 bases. The V end was cut by 1 base, the J end by 9 bases, with 18 bases between. The CDR3 covers 15 residues. The germline V gene encodes CDR1 LGHNA and CDR2 YNFKEQ.

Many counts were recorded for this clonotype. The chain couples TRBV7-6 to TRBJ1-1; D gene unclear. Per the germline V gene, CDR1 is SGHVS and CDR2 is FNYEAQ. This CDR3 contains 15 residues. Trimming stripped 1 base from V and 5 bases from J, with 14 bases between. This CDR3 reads CASSLGAGILTEAFF. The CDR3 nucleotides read TGTGCCAGCAGCTTAGGAGCTGGGATTCTAACTGAAGCTTTCTTT.

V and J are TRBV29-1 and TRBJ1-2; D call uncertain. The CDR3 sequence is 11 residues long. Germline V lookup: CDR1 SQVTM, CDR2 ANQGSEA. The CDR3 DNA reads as TGCAGTCAAGAAGGCACGGATGGCTACACCTTC. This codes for CSQEGTDGYTF. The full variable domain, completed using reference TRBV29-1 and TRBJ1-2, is SAVISQKPSRDICQRGTSLTIQCQVDSQVTMMFWYRQQPGQSLTLIATANQGSEATYESGFVIDKFPISRPNLTFSTLTVSNMSPEDSSIYLCSQEGTDGYTFGSGTRLTVV.

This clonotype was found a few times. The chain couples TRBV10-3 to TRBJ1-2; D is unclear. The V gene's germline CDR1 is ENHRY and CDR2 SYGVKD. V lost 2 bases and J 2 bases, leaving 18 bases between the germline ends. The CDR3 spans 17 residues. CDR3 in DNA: TGTGCCATCAGTGAGCCCTCATCGACCGTCCCAAACTATGGCTACACCTTC. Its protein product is CAISEPSSTVPNYGYTF.

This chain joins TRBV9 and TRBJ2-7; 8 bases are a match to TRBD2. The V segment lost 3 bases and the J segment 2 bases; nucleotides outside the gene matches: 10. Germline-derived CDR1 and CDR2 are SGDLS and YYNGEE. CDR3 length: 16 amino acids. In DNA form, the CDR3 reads TGTGCCAGCAGCGCGGCGGGGGGAACCCACACCTACGAGCAGTACTTC. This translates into CASSAAGGTHTYEQYF.

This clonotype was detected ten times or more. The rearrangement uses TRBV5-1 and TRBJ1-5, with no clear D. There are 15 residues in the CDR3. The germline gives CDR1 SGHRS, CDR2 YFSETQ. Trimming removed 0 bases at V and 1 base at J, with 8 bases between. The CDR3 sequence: CASSLGDGSNQPQHF. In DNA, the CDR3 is TGCGCCAGCAGCTTGGGAGATGGCAGCAATCAGCCCCAGCATTTT.

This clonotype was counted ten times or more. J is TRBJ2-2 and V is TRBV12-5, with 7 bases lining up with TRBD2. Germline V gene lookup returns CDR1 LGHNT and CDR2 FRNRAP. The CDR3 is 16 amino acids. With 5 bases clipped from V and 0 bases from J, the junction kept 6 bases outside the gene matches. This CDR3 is CASGPRLAANTGELFF. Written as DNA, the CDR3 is TGTGCTAGTGGTCCCAGGCTAGCGGCGAACACCGGGGAGCTGTTTTTT.

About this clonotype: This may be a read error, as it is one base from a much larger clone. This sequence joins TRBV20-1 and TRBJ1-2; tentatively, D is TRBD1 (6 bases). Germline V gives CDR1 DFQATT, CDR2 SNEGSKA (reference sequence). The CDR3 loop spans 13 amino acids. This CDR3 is CSVGGGVVYDYTF. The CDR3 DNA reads TGCAGTGTGGGGGGGGGCGTTGTGTATGACTACACCTTC.

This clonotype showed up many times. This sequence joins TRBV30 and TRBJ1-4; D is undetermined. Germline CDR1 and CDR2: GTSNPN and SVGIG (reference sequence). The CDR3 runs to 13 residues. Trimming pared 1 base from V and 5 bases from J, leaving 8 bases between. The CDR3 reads CAWSELRNEKLFF. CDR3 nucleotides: TGTGCCTGGAGTGAGCTAAGAAATGAAAAACTGTTTTTT.

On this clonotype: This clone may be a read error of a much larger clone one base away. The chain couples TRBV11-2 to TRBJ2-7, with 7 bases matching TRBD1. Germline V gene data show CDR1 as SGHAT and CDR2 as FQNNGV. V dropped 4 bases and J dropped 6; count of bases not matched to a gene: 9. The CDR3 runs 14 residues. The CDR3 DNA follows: TGTGCCAGCAGCTCCGGACAGGTGTTTTTCGAGCAGTACTTC. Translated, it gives CASSSGQVFFEQYF. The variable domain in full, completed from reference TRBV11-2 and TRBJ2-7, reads EAGVAQSPRYKIIEKRQSVAFWCNPISGHATLYWYQQILGQGPKLLIQFQNNGVVDDSQLPKDRFSAERLKGVDSTLKIQPAKLEDSAVYLCASSSGQVFFEQYFGPGTRLTVT.

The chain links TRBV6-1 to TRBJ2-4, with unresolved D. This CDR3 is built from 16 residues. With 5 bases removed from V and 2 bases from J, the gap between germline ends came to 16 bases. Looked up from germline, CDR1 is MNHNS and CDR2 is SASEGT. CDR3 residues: CASSSSLKGTKNIQYF. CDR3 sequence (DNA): TGTGCCAGCAGTAGCAGTTTAAAGGGAACCAAAAACATTCAGTACTTC.

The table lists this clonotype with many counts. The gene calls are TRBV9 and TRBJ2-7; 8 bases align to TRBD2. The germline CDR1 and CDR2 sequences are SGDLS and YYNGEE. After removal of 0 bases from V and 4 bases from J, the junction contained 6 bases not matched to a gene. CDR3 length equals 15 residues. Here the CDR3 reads CASSVDGGAAYEQYF. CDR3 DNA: TGTGCCAGCAGCGTAGACGGGGGGGCTGCGTACGAGCAGTACTTC.